This entry lists 31 T cell receptor beta chains sequenced from one sample in a study of CD4+ T cells in melanoma. Method: immunoSEQ multiplex PCR; TCRdb's copy keeps in-frame clones and lacks some. The sample contains 120,000 to 150,000 clones, 80% to 95% of which appear only once. The receptor set was obtained from a human donor with melanoma.

The rearrangement uses TRBV6-1 and TRBJ1-4; D gene ambiguous. There are 17 residues in the CDR3. Germline V CDR1 and CDR2: MNHNS, SASEGT. The V end was cut by 2 bases, the J end by 3 bases, with 16 bases between. The CDR3: CASSEIVPASPNEKLFF. In nucleotides, the CDR3 is TGTGCCAGCAGTGAAATCGTCCCGGCGTCCCCTAATGAAAAACTGTTTTTT.

The chain combines TRBV25-1 with TRBJ1-4; 9 bases agree with TRBD1. Trimming cost V 6 bases and J 7 bases; bases outside gene matches: 9. CDR1 MGHDK and CDR2 SYGVNS come from the germline V gene. This CDR3 contains 15 residues. As DNA, the CDR3 is TGTGCCAGCAGACCACAGGGGGCGGGTGGTGAAAAACTGTTTTTT. The encoded protein is CASRPQGAGGEKLFF.

The chain combines TRBV29-1 with TRBJ2-1; 9 bases are shared with TRBD2. Germline V lookup: CDR1 SQVTM, CDR2 ANQGSEA. The CDR3 is 14 residues long. The junction had 13 bases not matched to a gene; V was cut back by 7 bases and J by 9 bases. CDR3 DNA sequence: TGCAGCGCCCCCGGGGTAGCGGGGGTCGGTGAGCAGTTCTTC. The encoded protein is CSAPGVAGVGEQFF.

V gene TRBV12-5 combines with J gene TRBJ2-2; 11 bases map to TRBD2. Unmatched junction bases numbered 8, after V lost 5 bases and J lost 6 bases. This CDR3 is 16 amino acids long. The germline V gene encodes CDR1 LGHNT and CDR2 FRNRAP. CDR3 loop: CASGSPSGGISGELFF. Written as DNA, the CDR3 is TGTGCTAGTGGTAGCCCTAGCGGGGGGATCTCCGGGGAGCTGTTTTTT.

V is TRBV25-1 and J is TRBJ2-3; 7 bases fit TRBD1. Trimming removed 4 bases from V and 7 bases from J; junction bases left unmatched: 8. Germline V gene sequence: CDR1 MGHDK, CDR2 SYGVNS. The CDR3 has 14 residues. The CDR3 loop is CASSVGTVWHTQYF. The CDR3, as DNA: TGTGCCAGCAGTGTGGGGACAGTTTGGCATACGCAGTATTTT. The variable domain in full, with the rest retrieved from reference TRBV25-1 and TRBJ2-3, is EADIYQTPRYLVIGTGKKITLECSQTMGHDKMYWYQQDPGMELHLIHYSYGVNSTEKGDLSSESTVSRIRTEHFPLTLESARPSHTSQYLCASSVGTVWHTQYFGPGTRLTVL.

The chain uses TRBV2 and TRBJ2-5; 8 nucleotides align to TRBD1. The V gene's germline CDR1 is SNHLY and CDR2 FYNNEI. The CDR3 totals 14 residues. The CDR3 region has the DNA TGTGCGCGTACAGGGGGGTCTTTGCAAGAGACCCAGTACTTC. Amino acid sequence: CARTGGSLQETQYF.

The chain carries TRBV6-1 and TRBJ2-1; D perhaps matches TRBD1 (6 bases). Trimming left V 2 bases short and J 4 bases short, with 9 bases between. Germline CDR1 and CDR2: MNHNS and SASEGT. The CDR3 sequence is 14 residues long. CDR3 nucleotide sequence: TGTGCCAGCAGTGAAATAGGACAGTACAATGAGCAGTTCTTC. Translated: CASSEIGQYNEQFF.

The chain employs TRBV7-9 and TRBJ2-3; D possibly corresponds to TRBD1 (5 bases). The CDR3 extends over 16 amino acids. In germline, CDR1 is SEHNR, CDR2 FQNEAQ (reference sequence). V was trimmed by 1 base and J by 4 bases, leaving 15 bases between them. The CDR3 spells CASSLGLGRRADTQYF. The CDR3 coding sequence is TGTGCCAGCAGCTTAGGTCTGGGGCGCCGTGCAGATACGCAGTATTTT. The full variable domain, completed using reference TRBV7-9 and TRBJ2-3, is DTGVSQNPRHKITKRGQNVTFRCDPISEHNRLYWYRQTLGQGPEFLTYFQNEAQLEKSRLLSDRFSAERPKGSFSTLEIQRTEQGDSAMYLCASSLGLGRRADTQYFGPGTRLTVL.

The V gene is TRBV9, the J gene TRBJ1-4; no firm D call. The germline CDR1 and CDR2 sequences are SGDLS and YYNGEE. V lost 1 base and J 5 bases, leaving 12 bases between the germline ends. The CDR3 contains 15 residues. The CDR3 nucleotides are TGTGCCAGCAGCGTAACCCCCAGGTGGAATGAAAAACTGTTTTTT. It specifies CASSVTPRWNEKLFF.

The V call is TRBV30, the J call TRBJ2-1, with D perhaps given as TRBD1 or TRBD2 (5 bases each). Trimming stripped 7 bases from V and 10 bases from J, with 17 bases between. The germline V gene has CDR1 GTSNPN and CDR2 SVGIG (reference sequence). CDR3 size: 12 residues. CDR3 sequence (DNA): TGTGCCTTTTTCCGGGGCCCGAGCGAGCAGTTCTTC. As protein: CAFFRGPSEQFF.

The chain joins TRBV7-9 to TRBJ1-5; D might be TRBD1 (6 bases). This CDR3 is 16 amino acids long. V was cut by 1 base and J by 1 base, with 11 bases left in between. Looked up from germline, CDR1 is SEHNR and CDR2 is FQNEAQ (reference sequence). CDR3 sequence (DNA): TGTGCCAGCAGCTTAGTTGGAGGGGGGAGCAATCAGCCCCAGCATTTT. It codes for CASSLVGGGSNQPQHF.

The chain is built from TRBV7-6 and TRBJ1-4, with D possibly matching TRBD1 (6 bases). This CDR3 has 15 amino acids. Germline values: CDR1 SGHVS, CDR2 FNYEAQ. V lost 5 bases and J lost 0, with 10 bases in between. This CDR3 reads CASSKTGATNEKLFF. DNA for the CDR3: TGTGCCAGCAGCAAGACAGGAGCAACTAATGAAAAACTGTTTTTT.

The chain combines TRBV5-1 with TRBJ1-4, with a weak D call TRBD1 (5 bases). Germline-derived CDR1 and CDR2 are SGHRS and YFSETQ. CDR3 size: 15 residues. V was pared by 4 bases and J by 3 bases, with 13 bases between. The CDR3 DNA is TGCGCCAGCAGCCCTAATGCAGGGCCTAATGAAAAACTGTTTTTT. Translating gives CASSPNAGPNEKLFF.

The rearrangement links TRBV7-3 to TRBJ2-1; D may be TRBD2 (5 bases). Looked up from germline, CDR1 is SGHTA and CDR2 is FQGTGA. The CDR3 runs to 14 residues. Trimming shortened V by 5 bases and J by 6 bases, and 14 bases separated the two germline ends. CDR3 in DNA: TGTGCCAGCAGCCTCTCGGGGTCAGCCAATGAGCAGTTCTTC. Translation: CASSLSGSANEQFF.

This clone was detected once. The chain has TRBV5-1 and TRBJ1-1; 11 nucleotides agree with TRBD1. With V trimmed by 1 base and J by 4 bases, 6 bases remained unmatched. The CDR3 covers 16 residues. The germline V gene has CDR1 SGHRS and CDR2 YFSETQ. The CDR3 reads CASSLRTGGEGTEAFF. The CDR3 nucleotides read TGCGCCAGCAGCTTGAGGACAGGGGGCGAGGGCACTGAAGCTTTCTTT.

V and J are TRBV6-5 and TRBJ1-2; tentative D call: TRBD1 (6 bases). The CDR3 length is 15 residues. CDR1 is MNHEY, CDR2 SVGAGI, per germline. Between the trimmed V and J ends, which lost 4 bases and 8 bases, there was a span of 20 bases. The CDR3 DNA reads TGTGCCAGCAGTTCCAGACAGGCCCCGGGGGGCGGCTACACCTTC. Translating it yields CASSSRQAPGGGYTF.

The chain uses TRBV7-2 and TRBJ2-2, with D possibly being TRBD2 (6 bases). CDR3 length: 16 amino acids. Trimming took off 4 bases at V and 0 bases at J, with 12 bases between the two ends. Germline V gene sequence: CDR1 SGHTA, CDR2 FQGNSA. The CDR3 loop is CASSSISGTNTGELFF. In nucleotides, the CDR3 is TGTGCCAGCAGCTCGATTAGCGGAACGAACACCGGGGAGCTGTTTTTT.

This clone was picked up one time. The chain has TRBV7-8 and TRBJ2-7, with TRBD1 identical over 8 bases. CDR3 length: 14 amino acids. With 8 bases clipped from V and 5 bases from J, the junction kept 11 bases outside the gene matches. Germline loops: CDR1 SGHVS, CDR2 FQNEAQ. CDR3 sequence reads: CASRLGTGPNEQYF. CDR3 coding DNA: TGTGCCAGCCGCCTCGGGACAGGTCCCAACGAGCAGTACTTC.

This clone has a handful of counts. The chain joins TRBV29-1 to TRBJ2-7, with TRBD2 identical over 7 bases. The germline V gene has CDR1 SQVTM and CDR2 ANQGSEA. The CDR3 length is 13 residues. The trim removed 7 bases at V and 5 bases at J, leaving 11 bases unmatched. The CDR3 nucleotides are TGCAGCGGGGGGGGTGGCCGCCGGGACGAGCAGTACTTC. Its protein product is CSGGGGRRDEQYF.

This chain uses TRBV4-1 with TRBJ1-1, with a tentative D call TRBD1 (5 bases). V was cut by 1 base and J by 3 bases, with 15 bases left in between. Germline V gene sequence: CDR1 MGHRA, CDR2 YSYEKL. The CDR3 contains 16 residues. CDR3 nucleotides: TGCGCCAGCAGCCAAGCTCGTGCTCAAGGGGACACTGAAGCTTTCTTT. Translated: CASSQARAQGDTEAFF.

This sequence joins TRBV13 and TRBJ1-1; TRBD1 is a possible D gene (6 bases). Trimming removed 3 bases at V and 4 bases at J, with 18 bases between. Germline CDR1 and CDR2: PRHDT and FYEKMQ (reference sequence). The CDR3 contains 16 residues. The CDR3 nucleotides are TGTGCCAGCAGCTTCGGGGGCAGTATAGGAGGCACTGAAGCTTTCTTT. Translation: CASSFGGSIGGTEAFF.

This rearrangement joins TRBV15 to TRBJ2-2, with D uncertain. The CDR3 has 14 amino acids. In germline, CDR1 is LNHNV, CDR2 YYDKDF (reference sequence). Trimming took off 1 base at V and 1 base at J, with 4 bases between the two ends. CDR3 DNA sequence: TGTGCCACCAGCAGAGCCGGGAACACCGGGGAGCTGTTTTTT. Translating gives CATSRAGNTGELFF.

V usage is TRBV6-1 and J usage is TRBJ1-2; 7 bases are shared with TRBD1. This CDR3 comprises 15 residues. Germline CDR1 is MNHNS and CDR2 is SASEGT. The junction had 14 bases not matched to a gene; V was cut back by 6 bases and J by 7 bases. The CDR3 DNA is TGTGCCAGCAGCCCGTGGGGGACAGCCTTCGGTGGCTACACCTTC. Encoded protein: CASSPWGTAFGGYTF.

This clone appeared a few times. This chain uses TRBV6-5 with TRBJ2-3; 9 bases fit TRBD2. Germline CDR1 reads MNHEY; CDR2 reads SVGAGI. This CDR3 is 16 amino acids long. The ends lost 0 bases at V and 3 bases at J; junction bases unmatched: 4. The CDR3 region has the DNA TGTGCCAGCAGTTACTCGATCCTAGCGGGGACAGATACGCAGTATTTT. Translating gives CASSYSILAGTDTQYF.

This clone was seen once. This rearrangement joins TRBV7-3 to TRBJ1-6; 8 nucleotides agree with TRBD1. The CDR3 consists of 14 residues. The V and J ends lost 6 bases and 7 bases, in that order; junction bases with no gene match: 5. The germline gives CDR1 SGHTA, CDR2 FQGTGA. As DNA, the CDR3 is TGTGCCAGCAGTTACACAGGGGGGAATTCACCCCTCCACTTT. This codes for CASSYTGGNSPLHF.

The chain carries TRBV6-1 and TRBJ1-2, with 8 bases identical to TRBD1. From germline, CDR1 is MNHNS and CDR2 SASEGT. This CDR3 spans 12 amino acids. J lost 2 bases, V lost 8 bases, and 1 base had no gene match. The CDR3 DNA reads as TGTGCCAGCCGGACAGGGAACTATGGCTACACCTTC. This codes for CASRTGNYGYTF.

This chain's CDR3 is CASSLDGNVGYTF. The DNA for the CDR3 is TGCGCCAGCAGCTTGGACGGGAACGTTGGCTACACCTTC. The rearrangement joins TRBV5-1 to TRBJ1-2, with D hard to call. Germline lookup yields CDR1 SGHRS and CDR2 YFSETQ. CDR3 size: 13 residues. V was pared by 0 bases and J by 7 bases, with 10 bases between.

In its sample, this clone was seen a few times. This rearrangement joins TRBV5-6 to TRBJ1-2; unclear D gene. CDR3 length: 13 amino acids. The ends were cut back, 0 bases at V and 8 bases at J, with 11 bases in the middle. Germline-derived CDR1 and CDR2 are SGHDT and YYEEEE. CDR3 residues: CASSLGGHGGYTF. The CDR3 DNA is TGTGCCAGCAGCTTGGGCGGGCACGGGGGCTACACCTTC.

The gene calls are TRBV6-1 and TRBJ1-5; D gene unclear. The CDR3 has 15 residues. Germline loops: CDR1 MNHNS, CDR2 SASEGT. Trimming shortened V by 0 bases and J by 3 bases, and 9 bases separated the two germline ends. CDR3 loop: CASSEALANNQPQHF. For the CDR3, the DNA is TGTGCCAGCAGTGAAGCGCTGGCCAACAATCAGCCCCAGCATTTT.

V and J are TRBV5-1 and TRBJ1-1, with a possible D match to TRBD1 (5 bases). The CDR3 has 14 amino acids. Trimming took off 6 bases at V and 0 bases at J, with 12 bases between the two ends. The germline V gene encodes CDR1 SGHRS and CDR2 YFSETQ. CDR3 residues: CASTTGPMNTEAFF. DNA of the CDR3: TGCGCCAGCACTACGGGGCCCATGAACACTGAAGCTTTCTTT.

The chain is built from TRBV28 and TRBJ1-1; 10 nucleotides match TRBD1. The CDR3 has 15 amino acids. After removal of 7 bases from V and 5 bases from J, the junction contained 10 bases not matched to a gene. The germline V gene has CDR1 MDHEN and CDR2 SYDVKM. The CDR3 spells CASTLGQGFRTEAFF. CDR3 coding DNA: TGTGCCAGCACCCTGGGACAGGGGTTCAGGACTGAAGCTTTCTTT.